This T cell receptor beta chain was retrieved from a study of T-cell reconstitution after alpha-beta-depleted transplantation in children. Study-wide points: Roughly two months post-transplant, alpha-beta T cells reportedly originated from several hundred graft clones that had expanded. Elevated TCRbeta diversity at day 60 was traced, in some patients, to surviving recipient T cells and thymic progenitors. A year post-transplant, T-cell counts and diversity derived mostly from newly produced T cells.

Unique molecular identifiers were built into the TCRbeta library. MiXCR was run by TCRdb on the PCR reads, yielding one entry per CDR3 protein. The sample lists some 450,000 distinct CDR3 sequences, around two fifths seen once, with 25% to 30% in the top ten. As for this clonotype: The antigen remains unidentified.

The CDR3 consists of 14 residues. V gave up 1 base and J gave up 7 bases, with 15 bases separating them. Germline CDR1 reads DFQATT; CDR2 reads SNEGSKA (reference sequence). This material consisted of PBMCs, taken before TCRalphabeta/CD19-depleted stem cell transplant. The rearrangement links TRBV20-1 to TRBJ2-3; maybe TRBD2 (7 bases). This sequence was found in a girl aged 2-10 years with aplastic anemia, due to receive a stem cell transplant. DNA of the CDR3: TGCAGTGCTAGAGGGCCGGGGGGCGTGAATACGCAGTATTTT. Translating gives CSARGPGGVNTQYF.